This T cell receptor beta chain originates from a study of brain T cells in children with intractable seizures. This clone was observed once. TCRdb keeps only in-frame clones here, not all; method: immunoSEQ multiplex PCR. Here the sample spans 80,000 or so clones, around 93% being singletons. CDR3 length: 14 residues. V shed 6 bases and J 9 bases; nucleotides not matched to a gene: 10. The germline gives CDR1 SGHNT, CDR2 YENEEA. V gene TRBV11-3 combines with J gene TRBJ2-1; 8 bases match TRBD2. The input for sequencing was peripheral blood, taken at surgery. The source is a boy younger than two with tuberous sclerosis and intractable seizures. Here the CDR3 reads CASSGSGGPGEQFF. In DNA, the CDR3 is TGTGCCAGCAGTGGTTCGGGAGGGCCAGGTGAGCAGTTCTTC.